This TCR beta chain appears in the sequencing data of a study of blood T cell repertoires in COVID-19. Clones were sequenced by immunoSEQ multiplex PCR, and TCRdb holds only the in-frame ones, with some missing. The profile shows about 190,000 clones, approximately 79% of them singletons. This TCR was sampled from a man younger than 40 with active or convalescent COVID-19. The sequencing input was peripheral blood.

The CDR3 sequence: CASSPGQIGTGELFF. DNA of the CDR3: TGCGCCAGCAGCCCGGGACAGATAGGCACCGGGGAGCTGTTTTTT. The chain uses TRBV5-1 and TRBJ2-2; 7 nucleotides agree with TRBD1. Germline loops: CDR1 SGHRS, CDR2 YFSETQ. With 4 bases clipped from V and 4 bases from J, the junction kept 7 bases outside the gene matches. The CDR3 contains 15 residues.